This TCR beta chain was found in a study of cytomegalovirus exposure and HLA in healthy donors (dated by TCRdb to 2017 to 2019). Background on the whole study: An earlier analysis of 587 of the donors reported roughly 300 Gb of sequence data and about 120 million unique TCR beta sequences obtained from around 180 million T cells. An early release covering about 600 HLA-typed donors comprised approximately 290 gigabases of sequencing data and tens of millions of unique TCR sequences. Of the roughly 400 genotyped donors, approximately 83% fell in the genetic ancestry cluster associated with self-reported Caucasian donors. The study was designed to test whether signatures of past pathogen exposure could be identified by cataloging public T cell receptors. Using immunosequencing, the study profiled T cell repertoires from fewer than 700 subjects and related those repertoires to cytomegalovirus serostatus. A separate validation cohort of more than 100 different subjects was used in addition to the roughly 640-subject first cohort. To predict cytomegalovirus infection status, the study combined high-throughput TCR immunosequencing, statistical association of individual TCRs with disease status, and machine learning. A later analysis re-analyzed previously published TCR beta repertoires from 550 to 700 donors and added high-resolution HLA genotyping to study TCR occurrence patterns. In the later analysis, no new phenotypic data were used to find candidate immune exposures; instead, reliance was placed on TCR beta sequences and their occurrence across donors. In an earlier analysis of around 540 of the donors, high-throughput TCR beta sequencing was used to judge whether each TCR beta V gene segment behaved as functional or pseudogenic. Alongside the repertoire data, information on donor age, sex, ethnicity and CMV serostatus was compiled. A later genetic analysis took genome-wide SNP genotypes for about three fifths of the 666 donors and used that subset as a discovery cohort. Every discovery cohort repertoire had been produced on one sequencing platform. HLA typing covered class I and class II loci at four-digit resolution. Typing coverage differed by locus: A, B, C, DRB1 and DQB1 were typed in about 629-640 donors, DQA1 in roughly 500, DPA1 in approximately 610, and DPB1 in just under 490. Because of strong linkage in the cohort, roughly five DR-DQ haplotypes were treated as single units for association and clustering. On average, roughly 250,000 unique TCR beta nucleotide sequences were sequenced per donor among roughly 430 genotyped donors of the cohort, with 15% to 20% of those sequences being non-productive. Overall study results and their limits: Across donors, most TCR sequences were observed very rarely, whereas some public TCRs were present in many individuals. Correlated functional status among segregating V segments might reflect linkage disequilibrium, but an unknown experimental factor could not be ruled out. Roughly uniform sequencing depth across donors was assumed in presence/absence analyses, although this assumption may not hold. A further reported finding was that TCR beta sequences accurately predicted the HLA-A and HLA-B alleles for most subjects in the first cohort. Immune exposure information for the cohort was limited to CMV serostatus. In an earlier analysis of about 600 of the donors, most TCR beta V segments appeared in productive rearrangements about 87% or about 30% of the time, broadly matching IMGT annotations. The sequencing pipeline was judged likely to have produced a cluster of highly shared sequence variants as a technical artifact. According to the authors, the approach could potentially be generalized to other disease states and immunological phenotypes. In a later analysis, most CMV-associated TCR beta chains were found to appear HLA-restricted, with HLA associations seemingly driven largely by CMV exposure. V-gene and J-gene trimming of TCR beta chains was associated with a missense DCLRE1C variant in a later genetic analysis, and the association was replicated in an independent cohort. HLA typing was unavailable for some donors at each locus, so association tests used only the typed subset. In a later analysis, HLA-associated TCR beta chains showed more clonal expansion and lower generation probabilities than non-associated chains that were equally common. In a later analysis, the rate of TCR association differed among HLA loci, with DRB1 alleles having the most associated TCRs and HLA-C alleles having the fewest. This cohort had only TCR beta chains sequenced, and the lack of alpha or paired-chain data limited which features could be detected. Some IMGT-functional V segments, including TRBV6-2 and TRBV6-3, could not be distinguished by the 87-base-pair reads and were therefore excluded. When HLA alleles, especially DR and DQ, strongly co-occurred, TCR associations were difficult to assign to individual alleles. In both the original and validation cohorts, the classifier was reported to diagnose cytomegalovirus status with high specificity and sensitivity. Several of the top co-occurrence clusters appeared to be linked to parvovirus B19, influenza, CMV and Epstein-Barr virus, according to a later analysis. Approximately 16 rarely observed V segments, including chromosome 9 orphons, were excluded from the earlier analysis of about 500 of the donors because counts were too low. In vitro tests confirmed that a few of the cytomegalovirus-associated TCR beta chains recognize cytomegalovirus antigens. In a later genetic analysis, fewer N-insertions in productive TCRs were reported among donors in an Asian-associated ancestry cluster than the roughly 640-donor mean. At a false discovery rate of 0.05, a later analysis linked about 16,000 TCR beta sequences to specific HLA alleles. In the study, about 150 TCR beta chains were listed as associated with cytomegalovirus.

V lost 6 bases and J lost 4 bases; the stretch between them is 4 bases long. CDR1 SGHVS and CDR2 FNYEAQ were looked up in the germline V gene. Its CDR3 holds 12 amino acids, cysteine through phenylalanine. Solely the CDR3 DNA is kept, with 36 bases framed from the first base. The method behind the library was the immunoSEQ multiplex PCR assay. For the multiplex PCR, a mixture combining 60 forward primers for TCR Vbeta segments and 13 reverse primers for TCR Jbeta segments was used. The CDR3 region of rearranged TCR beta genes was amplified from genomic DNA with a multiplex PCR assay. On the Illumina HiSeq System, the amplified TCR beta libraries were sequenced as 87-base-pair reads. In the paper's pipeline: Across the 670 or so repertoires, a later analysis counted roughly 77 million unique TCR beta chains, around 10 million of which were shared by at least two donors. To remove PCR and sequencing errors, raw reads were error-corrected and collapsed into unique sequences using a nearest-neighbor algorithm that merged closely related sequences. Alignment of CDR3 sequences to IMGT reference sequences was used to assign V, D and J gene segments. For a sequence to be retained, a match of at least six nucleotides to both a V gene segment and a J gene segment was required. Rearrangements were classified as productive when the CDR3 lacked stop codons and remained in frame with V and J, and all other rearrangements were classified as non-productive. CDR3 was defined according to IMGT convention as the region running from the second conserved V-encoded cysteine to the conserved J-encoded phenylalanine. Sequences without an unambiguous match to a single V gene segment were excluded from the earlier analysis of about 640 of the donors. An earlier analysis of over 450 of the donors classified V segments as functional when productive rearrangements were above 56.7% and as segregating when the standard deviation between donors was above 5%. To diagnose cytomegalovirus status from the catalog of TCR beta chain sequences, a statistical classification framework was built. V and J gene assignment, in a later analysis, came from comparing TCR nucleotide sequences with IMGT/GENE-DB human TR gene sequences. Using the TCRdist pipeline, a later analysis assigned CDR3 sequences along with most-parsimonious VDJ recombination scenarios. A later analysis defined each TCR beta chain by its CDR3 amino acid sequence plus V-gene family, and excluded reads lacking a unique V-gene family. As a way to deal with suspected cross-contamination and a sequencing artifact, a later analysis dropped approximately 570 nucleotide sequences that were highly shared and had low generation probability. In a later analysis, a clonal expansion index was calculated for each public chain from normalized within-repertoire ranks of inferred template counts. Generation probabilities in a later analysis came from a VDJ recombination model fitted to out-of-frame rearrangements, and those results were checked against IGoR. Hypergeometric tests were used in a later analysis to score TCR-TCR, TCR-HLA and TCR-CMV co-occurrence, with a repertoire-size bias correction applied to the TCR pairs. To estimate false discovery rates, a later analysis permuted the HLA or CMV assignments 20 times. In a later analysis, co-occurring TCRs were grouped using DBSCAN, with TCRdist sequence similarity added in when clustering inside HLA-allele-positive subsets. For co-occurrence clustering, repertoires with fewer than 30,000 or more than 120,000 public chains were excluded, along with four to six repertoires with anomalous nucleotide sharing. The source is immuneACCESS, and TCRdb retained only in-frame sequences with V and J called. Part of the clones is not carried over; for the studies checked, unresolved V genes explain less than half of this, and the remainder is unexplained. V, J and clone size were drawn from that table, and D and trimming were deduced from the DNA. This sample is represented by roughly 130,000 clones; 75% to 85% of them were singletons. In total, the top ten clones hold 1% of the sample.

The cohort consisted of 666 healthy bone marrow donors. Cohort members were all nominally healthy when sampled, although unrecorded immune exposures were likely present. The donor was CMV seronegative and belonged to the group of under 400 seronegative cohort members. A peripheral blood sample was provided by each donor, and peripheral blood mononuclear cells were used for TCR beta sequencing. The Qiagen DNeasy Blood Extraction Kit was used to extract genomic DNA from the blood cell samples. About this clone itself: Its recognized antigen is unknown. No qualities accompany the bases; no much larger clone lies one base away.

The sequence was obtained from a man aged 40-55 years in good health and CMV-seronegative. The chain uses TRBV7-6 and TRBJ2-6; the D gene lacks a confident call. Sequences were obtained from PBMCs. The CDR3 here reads CASSTGANVLTF. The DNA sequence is TGTGCCAGCAGTACAGGGGCCAACGTCCTGACTTTC.